Below are 17 T cell receptor beta chains sequenced from a single sample in a study of blood T cell repertoires in COVID-19. Sequencing was performed with immunoSEQ multiplex PCR; in TCRdb, only in-frame clones are kept and a portion is missing. The sample lists some 310,000 clones, 90% occurring once. Sequenced material: peripheral blood. All receptors come from a woman aged 25 to 39 with COVID-19, enrolled during active disease.

In DNA form, the CDR3 reads TGTGCCAGTAGTATGAGCAGGGGCACTGAAGCTTTCTTT. As protein: CASSMSRGTEAFF. This chain uses TRBV19 with TRBJ1-1; D perhaps matches TRBD1 (6 bases). The CDR3 is 13 amino acids. The germline V and J ends were trimmed by 3 bases and 4 bases, with 9 bases remaining between them. Per the germline V gene, CDR1 is LNHDA and CDR2 is SQIVND (reference sequence).

The CDR3 sequence is CASRPSGTDHQPQHF. The CDR3 region has the DNA TGTGCCAGCAGGCCATCCGGGACAGATCATCAGCCCCAGCATTTT. V and J are TRBV6-5 and TRBJ1-5; 7 bases match TRBD1. Germline assignment: CDR1 MNHEY and CDR2 SVGAGI. This CDR3 region has 15 residues. The trim removed 6 bases at V and 5 bases at J, leaving 10 bases unmatched.

This chain links TRBV7-2 with TRBJ1-3; 8 bases align to TRBD1. The germline gives CDR1 SGHTA, CDR2 FQGNSA. The V and J ends lost 0 bases and 2 bases, in that order; junction bases with no gene match: 3. The CDR3 length is 16 residues. The CDR3 here is CASSLAQGAAGNTIYF. CDR3 nucleotide sequence: TGTGCCAGCAGCTTAGCCCAGGGGGCGGCTGGAAACACCATATATTTT.

This chain joins TRBV6-5 and TRBJ2-7, with TRBD2 as a possible D gene (6 bases). Trimming removed 7 bases from V and 7 bases from J, with 20 bases in between. Germline CDR1 and CDR2: MNHEY and SVGAGI. This CDR3 is 14 amino acids long. Here the CDR3 DNA reads TGTGCCAGCACCCCTCAGGATTCGGCGGGGGAGCAGTACTTC. Translated: CASTPQDSAGEQYF.

Regarding this clone: This sample includes further DNA sequences coding for the same CDR3. The V gene is TRBV5-1, the J gene TRBJ2-2; D unresolved. Germline lookup yields CDR1 SGHRS and CDR2 YFSETQ. The V and J ends lost 0 bases and 2 bases respectively, with 5 bases between them. This CDR3 has 14 amino acids. The CDR3 region has the DNA TGCGCCAGCAGCTTGGCCCTTAACACCGGGGAGCTGTTTTTT. It specifies CASSLALNTGELFF.

The rearrangement uses TRBV30 and TRBJ1-2; 7 bases line up with TRBD1. The CDR3 is made up of 15 amino acids. Germline V gene lookup returns CDR1 GTSNPN and CDR2 SVGIG (reference sequence). V shed 0 bases and J 2 bases; nucleotides not matched to a gene: 6. For the CDR3, the DNA is TGTGCCTGGAGTGTATCGATACAGGGGAACTATGGCTACACCTTC. As protein: CAWSVSIQGNYGYTF.

The genes are TRBV27 and TRBJ2-7; 7 bases are a match to TRBD1. The ends lost 7 bases at V and 2 bases at J; junction bases unmatched: 11. Germline loops: CDR1 MNHEY, CDR2 SMNVEV (reference sequence). The CDR3 is 15 residues long. The CDR3 DNA reads as TGTGCCAGCAAACCCGGGACAGCCGCCACCTACGAGCAGTACTTC. Amino acids: CASKPGTAATYEQYF.

The V call is TRBV2, the J call TRBJ2-1; the match to TRBD2 covers 10 bases. This CDR3 has 15 residues. Germline CDR1 and CDR2: SNHLY and FYNNEI. Losses at the gene ends were 4 bases for V and 1 base for J; bases not matched to a gene: 1. DNA of the CDR3: TGTGCCAGCAGTGGAGCGGGAGGGTCCTACAATGAGCAGTTCTTC. Translating it yields CASSGAGGSYNEQFF. Together with reference TRBV2 and TRBJ2-1, the CDR3 gives the full variable domain: EPEVTQTPSHQVTQMGQEVILRCVPISNHLYFYWYRQILGQKVEFLVSFYNNEISEKSEIFDDQFSVERPDGSNFTLKIRSTKLEDSAMYFCASSGAGGSYNEQFFGPGTRLTVL.

This clone was counted a single time. V usage is TRBV25-1 and J usage is TRBJ2-4; 7 positions match TRBD1. The CDR3 is 14 residues long. CDR1 and CDR2 from the germline V gene are MGHDK and SYGVNS. V lost 4 bases and J lost 5; bases outside the gene matches: 5. CDR3 in DNA: TGTGCCAGCAGTGCCCTAACAGGGGAAAACATTCAGTACTTC. This gives the protein CASSALTGENIQYF.

The chain couples TRBV5-1 to TRBJ2-1; 8 positions agree with TRBD2. The CDR3 extends over 15 amino acids. J was trimmed by 4 bases and V by 6 bases; bases with no gene match: 9. The germline V gene encodes CDR1 SGHRS and CDR2 YFSETQ. CDR3 amino acids: CASTSGSAPYNEQFF. CDR3 nucleotides: TGCGCCAGCACCAGCGGGAGCGCACCGTACAATGAGCAGTTCTTC.

V is TRBV7-9 and J is TRBJ2-7; 10 positions match TRBD2. V trimming: 1 base; J trimming: 6 bases; junction bases outside the gene matches: 3. CDR3 size: 14 residues. Germline CDR1 is SEHNR and CDR2 is FQNEAQ (reference sequence). Here the CDR3 reads CASSLVGTSAEQYF. The DNA of the CDR3 is TGTGCCAGCAGCTTAGTGGGGACTAGCGCCGAGCAGTACTTC.

A word on this clone: Other DNA sequences in this specimen translate into the identical CDR3. The CDR3 here is CASSVFVTRGAGGYTF. The CDR3 bases are TGTGCCAGCAGCGTATTTGTAACTCGGGGGGCGGGGGGCTACACCTTC. The gene calls are TRBV9 and TRBJ1-2, with a tentative D call TRBD1 (6 bases). Per germline, CDR1 SGDLS and CDR2 YYNGEE. The CDR3 has 16 residues. Between the trimmed V and J ends, which lost 1 base and 8 bases, there was a span of 21 bases.

The rearrangement uses TRBV5-3 and TRBJ1-5, with 7 bases that match TRBD1. TRBV5-3 counts as an open reading frame of uncertain function. After removal of 5 bases from V and 4 bases from J, the junction contained 9 bases not matched to a gene. The length of the CDR3 is 15 residues. CDR3 region: CARSSSDRENQPQHF. The CDR3 bases are TGTGCCAGAAGTTCTTCCGACAGGGAGAATCAGCCCCAGCATTTT.

This chain uses TRBV18 with TRBJ1-1; tentative D call: TRBD1 (5 bases). The CDR3 covers 14 residues. Germline V gene sequence: CDR1 KGHSH, CDR2 LQKENI. The ends were cut back, 1 base at V and 0 bases at J, with 6 bases in the middle. The CDR3 region is CASSPQGMNTEAFF. The CDR3 DNA follows: TGTGCCAGCTCACCACAGGGGATGAACACTGAAGCTTTCTTT.

The J gene is TRBJ2-5, the V gene TRBV2; 11 bases are shared with TRBD1. V was pared by 4 bases and J by 2 bases, with 6 bases of the junction left unmatched. CDR1 SNHLY and CDR2 FYNNEI come from the germline V gene. This CDR3 spans 16 amino acids. This chain's CDR3 is CASSAPGQGVQETQYF. DNA for the CDR3: TGTGCCAGCAGTGCTCCGGGACAGGGGGTACAAGAGACCCAGTACTTC.

This chain connects TRBV30 to TRBJ2-7; 11 bases agree with TRBD2. CDR3 length: 15 amino acids. The V gene end was trimmed by 4 bases and the J gene end by 1 base; junction bases not matched to a gene: 6. Germline CDR1 GTSNPN, CDR2 SVGIG (reference sequence). DNA of the CDR3: TGTGCCTGGACCCCCGGACTAGCGGGTTCCTACGAGCAGTACTTC. This translates into CAWTPGLAGSYEQYF.

The V call is TRBV29-1, the J call TRBJ2-1; TRBD2 agrees at 8 bases. Germline V gene sequence: CDR1 SQVTM, CDR2 ANQGSEA. The CDR3 has 16 amino acids. V lost 0 bases and J lost 7; bases outside the gene matches: 11. CDR3 loop: CSVEDPRLAHYNEQFF. CDR3 in DNA: TGCAGCGTTGAAGACCCCAGACTAGCGCACTATAATGAGCAGTTCTTC.